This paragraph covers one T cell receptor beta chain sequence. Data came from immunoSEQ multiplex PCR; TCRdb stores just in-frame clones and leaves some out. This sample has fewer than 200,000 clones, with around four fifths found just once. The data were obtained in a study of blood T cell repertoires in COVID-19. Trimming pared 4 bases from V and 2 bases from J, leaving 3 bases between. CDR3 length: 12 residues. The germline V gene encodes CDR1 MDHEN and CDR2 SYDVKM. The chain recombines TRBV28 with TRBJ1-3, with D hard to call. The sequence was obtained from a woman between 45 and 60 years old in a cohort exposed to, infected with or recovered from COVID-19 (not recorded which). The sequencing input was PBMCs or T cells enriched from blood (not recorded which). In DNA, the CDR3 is TGTGCCAGCAGTTCCGCTGGAAACACCATATATTTT. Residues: CASSSAGNTIYF.